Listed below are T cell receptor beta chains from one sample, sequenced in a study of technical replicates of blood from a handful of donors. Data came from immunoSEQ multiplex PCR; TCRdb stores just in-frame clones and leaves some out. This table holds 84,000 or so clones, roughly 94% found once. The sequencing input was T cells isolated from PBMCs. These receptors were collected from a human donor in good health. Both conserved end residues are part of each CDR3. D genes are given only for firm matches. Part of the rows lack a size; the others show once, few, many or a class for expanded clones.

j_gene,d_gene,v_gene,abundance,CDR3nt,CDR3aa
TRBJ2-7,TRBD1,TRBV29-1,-,TGCAGCGTTCTTTGGGGCAGGGGGCTAGGAGAGCAGTACTTC,CSVLWGRGLGEQYF
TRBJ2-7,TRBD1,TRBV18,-,TGTGCCAGCTCACTAACGACAGGGGGCAGCGACGAGCAGTACTTC,CASSLTTGGSDEQYF
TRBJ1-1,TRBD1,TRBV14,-,TGTGCCAGCAGCCATCCTCCACAGGGGATAAGCACTGAAGCTTTCTTT,CASSHPPQGISTEAFF
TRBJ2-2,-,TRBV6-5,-,TGTGCCAGCAGCCCCGGACTCAACACCGGGGAGCTGTTTTTT,CASSPGLNTGELFF
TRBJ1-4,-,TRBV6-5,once,TGTGCCAGCAGTTATAGCCCCACCTCCGGAGAAAAACTGTTTTTT,CASSYSPTSGEKLFF
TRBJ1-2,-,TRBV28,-,TGTGCCAGCGGATCAGGGAACTATGGCTACACCTTC,CASGSGNYGYTF
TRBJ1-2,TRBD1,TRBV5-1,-,TGCGCCAGCAGCGCCTCGACAGGGGGCGTCGACTATGGCTACACCTTC,CASSASTGGVDYGYTF
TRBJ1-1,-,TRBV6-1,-,TGTGCCAGCAGTGTGTGGAGCGAGACTGAAGCTTTCTTT,CASSVWSETEAFF
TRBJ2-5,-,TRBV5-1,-,TGCGCCAGCAGCCCCAATCAAGAGACCCAGTACTTC,CASSPNQETQYF
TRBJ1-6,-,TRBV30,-,TGTGCCTGTACAGGGCGTAATTCACCCCTCCACTTT,CACTGRNSPLHF
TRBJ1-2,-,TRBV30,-,TGTGCCTGGAGTAATGGCGGCAGTTTTTCCTTC,CAWSNGGSFSF
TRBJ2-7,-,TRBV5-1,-,TGCGCCAGCAGCTTGAATCCCGCGGCTATCCCCTACGAGCAGTACTTC,CASSLNPAAIPYEQYF
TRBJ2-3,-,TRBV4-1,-,TGCGCCAGCAGCTCCAAGGCCGGGGGCACAGATACGCAGTATTTT,CASSSKAGGTDTQYF
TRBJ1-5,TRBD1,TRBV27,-,TGTGCCAGCAGCCGACAGGGGACTCAGCCCCAGCATTTT,CASSRQGTQPQHF
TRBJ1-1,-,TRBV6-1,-,TGTGCCAGCTTATTGATTAGGATTCGGGACACTGAAGCTTTCTTT,CASLLIRIRDTEAFF
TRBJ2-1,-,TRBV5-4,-,TGTGCCAGCACTTCTAGGGGGTACTCCTATGAGCAGTTCTTC,CASTSRGYSYEQFF
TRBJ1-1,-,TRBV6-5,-,TGTGCCAGCAGGGGTACAGGGTTGAACACTGAAGCTTTCTTT,CASRGTGLNTEAFF
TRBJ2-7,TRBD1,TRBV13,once,TGTGCCAGCAGCCCACAGGGGCGCCAGCAGTACTTC,CASSPQGRQQYF
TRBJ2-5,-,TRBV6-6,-,TGTGCCAGCAGTTACACCATACTAGTGGGGGAGACCCAGTACTTC,CASSYTILVGETQYF
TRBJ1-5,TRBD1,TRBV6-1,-,TGTGCCAGCAGTGAATTTTTCGGTGAATGGGGACAGGGGGTCAATCAGCCCCAGCATTTT,CASSEFFGEWGQGVNQPQHF
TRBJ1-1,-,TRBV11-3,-,TGTGCCAGCGGAGCAAGGAACACTGAAGCTTTCTTT,CASGARNTEAFF
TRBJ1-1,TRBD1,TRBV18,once,TGTGCCAGCTCACCTCGAGACAGGGGGGGAACTGAAGCTTTCTTT,CASSPRDRGGTEAFF
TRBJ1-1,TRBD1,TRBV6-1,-,TGTGCCAGCAGTGAAGTGGGACAGGGGGTTACTGAAGCTTTCTTT,CASSEVGQGVTEAFF
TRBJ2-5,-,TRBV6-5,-,TGTGCCAGCAGTACCCTCAGGACAGCCCAGGAGACCCAGTACTTC,CASSTLRTAQETQYF
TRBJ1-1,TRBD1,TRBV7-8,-,TGTGCCAGCAGCTGGATGACAGGGTGGACTGAAGCTTTCTTT,CASSWMTGWTEAFF
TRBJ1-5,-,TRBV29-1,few,TGCAGCGTGAGGTCAGTAAATCAGCCCCAGCATTTT,CSVRSVNQPQHF
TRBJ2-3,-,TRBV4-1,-,TGCGCCAGCAGCCAAGATCTGGTACTATTGAATACGCAGTATTTT,CASSQDLVLLNTQYF
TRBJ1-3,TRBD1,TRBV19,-,TGTGCCAGTAGTAGACACTCTCAGGACAGGGGCTCTGGAAACACCATATATTTT,CASSRHSQDRGSGNTIYF
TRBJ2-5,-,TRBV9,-,TGTGCCAGCAGCCCCCGGACAGCACAAGAGACCCAGTACTTC,CASSPRTAQETQYF
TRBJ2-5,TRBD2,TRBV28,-,TGTGCCAGCACCCTGGGCGGGAGCGGAGTAGAGACCCAGTACTTC,CASTLGGSGVETQYF
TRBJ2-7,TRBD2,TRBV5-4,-,TGTGCCAGCAGCTTGACTGGTCAAGCGGGAGCCAACTACGAGCAGTACTTC,CASSLTGQAGANYEQYF
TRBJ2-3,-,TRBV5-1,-,TGCGCCAGCAGAAGGGGTCAGGGGGGAGATACGCAGTATTTT,CASRRGQGGDTQYF
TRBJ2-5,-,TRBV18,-,TGTGCCAGCTCACTTGGGGGGGGCCAGGAAGAGACCCAGTACTTC,CASSLGGGQEETQYF
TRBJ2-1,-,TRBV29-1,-,TGCAGCGTTGAAGACCAGACAGAACAAAGGTTCTTC,CSVEDQTEQRFF
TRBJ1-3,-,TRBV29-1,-,TGCAGCGTTGAAACAGGGATTGGAAACACCATATATTTT,CSVETGIGNTIYF
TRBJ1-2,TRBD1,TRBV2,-,TGTGCCAGCAACTTCCCCGGGACAGGACTCAACTATGGCTACACCTTC,CASNFPGTGLNYGYTF
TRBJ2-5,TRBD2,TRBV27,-,TGTGCCAGCAGTTTATGGGTTAGCGGGGGCTTACGGGGGCAAGAGACCCAGTACTTC,CASSLWVSGGLRGQETQYF
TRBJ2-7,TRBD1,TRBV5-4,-,TGTGCCAGCAGCTTGTCAGATGCTTCCGGGACAGGGGGCGTCCCGCAGTACTTC,CASSLSDASGTGGVPQYF
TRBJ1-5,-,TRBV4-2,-,TGTGCCAGCAGCCGGGATGGACAGAGCGATCAGCCCCAGCATTTT,CASSRDGQSDQPQHF
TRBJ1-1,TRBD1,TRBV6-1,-,TGTGCCAGCAGTGAGGACAGGGTCAAAACTGAAGCTTTCTTT,CASSEDRVKTEAFF
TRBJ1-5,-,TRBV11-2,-,TGTGCCAGCAGCGCCAGGGAGGGTATGCCCCAGCATTTT,CASSAREGMPQHF
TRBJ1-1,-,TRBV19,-,TGTGCCAGTAGTATAGATCCCAGAGGCAGGAACACTGAAGCTTTCTTT,CASSIDPRGRNTEAFF
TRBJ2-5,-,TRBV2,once,TGTGCCAGCAGTGATGCAGGCCAAGAGACCCAGTACTTC,CASSDAGQETQYF
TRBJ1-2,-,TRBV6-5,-,TGTGCCAGCAGAACCCGGGACTTCGACTATGGCTACACCTTC,CASRTRDFDYGYTF
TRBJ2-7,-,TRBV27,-,TGTGCCAGCAGTCCCCGGGTCACCTACGAGCAGTACTTC,CASSPRVTYEQYF
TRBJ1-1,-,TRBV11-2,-,TGTGCCAGCAGCCGCGGGGGGAACACTGAAGCTTTCTTT,CASSRGGNTEAFF
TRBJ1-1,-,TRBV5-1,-,TGCGCCAGCAGCAGGGGCCTCACTGAAGCTTTCTTT,CASSRGLTEAFF
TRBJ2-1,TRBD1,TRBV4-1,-,TGCGCCAGCAGCCAAGGTCGCGGGGGACAGGGGGATGAGCAGTTCTTC,CASSQGRGGQGDEQFF
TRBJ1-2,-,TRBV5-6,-,TGTGCCAGCAGCTTGGCAGGGGTCCTCGGCTATGGCTACACCTTC,CASSLAGVLGYGYTF
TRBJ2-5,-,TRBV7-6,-,TGTGCCAGCAGCCCCCAAGACAATTGGGAGACCCAGTACTTC,CASSPQDNWETQYF
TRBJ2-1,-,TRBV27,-,TGTGCCAGCAGTTTTCAGGGAAGGGGCAATGAGCAGTTCTTC,CASSFQGRGNEQFF
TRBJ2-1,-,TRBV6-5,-,TGTGCCAGCGGCCGTCTTGAGCAGTTCTTC,CASGRLEQFF
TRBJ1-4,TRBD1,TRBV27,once,TGTGCCAGCAGAAGAAGGACAGGGACTGCAACTAATGAAAAACTGTTTTTT,CASRRRTGTATNEKLFF
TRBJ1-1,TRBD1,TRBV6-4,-,TGTGCCAGCAGTGACCCTCCGGGACAGGGGAACACTGAAGCTTTCTTT,CASSDPPGQGNTEAFF
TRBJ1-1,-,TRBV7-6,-,TGTGCCAGCAGACTCGCGGGGAACACTGAAGCTTTCTTT,CASRLAGNTEAFF
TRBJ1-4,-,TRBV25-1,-,TGTGCCAGCAGTGAGTGGTCAGGGGCGCGGGCTAATGAAAAACTGTTTTTT,CASSEWSGARANEKLFF
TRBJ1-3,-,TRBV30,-,TGTGCCTGCCTCGCCCTCGTCGGCGGGACGGGAGGAAACACCATATATTTT,CACLALVGGTGGNTIYF
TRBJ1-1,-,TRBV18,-,TGTGCCAGCTTTGGGGGGATGAACACTGAAGCTTTCTTT,CASFGGMNTEAFF
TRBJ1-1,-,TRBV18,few,TGTGCCAGCTCATCGGTCATACGAGAAGAAGAAGCTTTCTTT,CASSSVIREEEAFF